This paragraph reports one T cell receptor beta chain. J was trimmed by 1 base and V by 6 bases; bases with no gene match: 6. The CDR3 has 15 amino acids. Germline V gene data show CDR1 as DFQATT and CDR2 as SNEGSKA (reference sequence). The data stem from a study of blood T cell repertoires in COVID-19. Study-wide background: Samples of COVID-19 (acute and convalescent) were obtained from the United States, Italy and Spain. T cells, B-cell-depleted T cells, or PBMCs supplied cDNA or gDNA.

Original processing notes: Using reference gene primer amplification, nucleated cell counts were estimated. Assay: immunoSEQ multiplex PCR; the TCRdb copy retains only in-frame clones and omits some. V and J calls and clone size are copied from that table; D and trimming were computed from the DNA. The sample consists of some 90,000 clones, around nine tenths of them appearing once. The clonotype comes from a woman aged 50 to 60 in a cohort sampled during active COVID-19. Material: peripheral blood. This chain connects TRBV20-1 to TRBJ2-3; 11 bases map to TRBD2. CDR3 nucleotides: TGCAGTGCAAGTTTAGCGGGAGGGGGCACAGATACGCAGTATTTT. Its protein product is CSASLAGGGTDTQYF.